The T cell receptor beta chain under discussion was sequenced for a study of cytomegalovirus exposure and HLA in healthy donors. Amplification used 60 Vbeta primers and 13 Jbeta primers. TCRdb's table, derived via immunoSEQ multiplex PCR, lists solely in-frame clones and lacks some. This table has over 150,000 clones, roughly 82% appearing once. The CDR3 is 11 residues long. Per the germline V gene, CDR1 is MDHEN and CDR2 is SYDVKM. Trimming removed 7 bases at V and 6 bases at J, with 10 bases between. Nominal health characterized the donors when sampled, though unrecorded immune exposures were likely.

This chain joins TRBV28 and TRBJ2-7; TRBD1 might be the D (5 bases). The clonotype was recovered from a girl aged 2-10 years in good health and CMV-seropositive. The sequenced sample was PBMCs. The CDR3 here is CASTGWREQYF. Here the CDR3 DNA reads TGTGCCAGCACAGGGTGGCGCGAGCAGTACTTC.